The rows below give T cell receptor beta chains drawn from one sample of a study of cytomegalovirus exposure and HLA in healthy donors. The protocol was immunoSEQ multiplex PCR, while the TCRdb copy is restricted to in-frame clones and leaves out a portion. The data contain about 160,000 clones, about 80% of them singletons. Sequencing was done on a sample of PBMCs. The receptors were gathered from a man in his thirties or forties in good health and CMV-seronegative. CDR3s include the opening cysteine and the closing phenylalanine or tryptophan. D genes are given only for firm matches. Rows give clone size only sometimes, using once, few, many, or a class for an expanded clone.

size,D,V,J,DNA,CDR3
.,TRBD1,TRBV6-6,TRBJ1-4,TGTGCCAGCAGTCCGGACAGGATTAATGAAAAACTGTTTTTT,CASSPDRINEKLFF
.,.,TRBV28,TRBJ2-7,TGTGCCAGCACTCAACCGGACAGTTACGAGCAGTACTTC,CASTQPDSYEQYF
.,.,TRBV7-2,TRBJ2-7,TGTGCCAGCAGCTTAGGAATCGCTGGCGGGGGCGCCTACGAGCAGTACTTC,CASSLGIAGGGAYEQYF
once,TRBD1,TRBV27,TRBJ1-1,TGTGCCAGCAGTTTATATCGAGGGGACAGTAGGAGAGCTTTCTTT,CASSLYRGDSRRAFF
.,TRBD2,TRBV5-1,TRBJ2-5,TGCGCCAGCAGCCTGTTAACTAGCGGAGAAGAGACCCAGTACTTC,CASSLLTSGEETQYF
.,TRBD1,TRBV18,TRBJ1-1,TGTGCCAGCTCTGGGGACAGGAGCACTGAAGCTTTCTTT,CASSGDRSTEAFF
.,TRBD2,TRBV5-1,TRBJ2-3,TGCGCCAGCAGCGGCGGCGGGGGGGGCACAGATACGCAGTATTTT,CASSGGGGGTDTQYF
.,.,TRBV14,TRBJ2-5,TGTGCCAGCAGCCAAGTCACAGGATTTCAAGAGACCCAGTACTTC,CASSQVTGFQETQYF
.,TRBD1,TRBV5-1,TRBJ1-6,TGCGCCAGCAGCTTGGTCCCGGGGACAGGGGGTTCACCCCTCCACTTT,CASSLVPGTGGSPLHF
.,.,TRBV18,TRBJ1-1,TGTGCCAGCTCACTCGCTTGGGCCTCAACCCAGGGGACTGAAGCTTTCTTT,CASSLAWASTQGTEAFF
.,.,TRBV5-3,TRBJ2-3,TGTGCCACTCGGTCGGAGCGCACAGATACGCAGTATTTT,CATRSERTDTQYF
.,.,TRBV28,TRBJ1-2,TGTGCCAGCAGTTTAGTGGACAGCGCGAGCTATGGCTACACCTTC,CASSLVDSASYGYTF
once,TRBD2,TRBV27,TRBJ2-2,TGTGCCAGCAGTTTATCAAGGGGCCTAGCGGTATACACCGGGGAGCTGTTTTTT,CASSLSRGLAVYTGELFF
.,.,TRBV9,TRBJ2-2,TGTGCCAGCAGCGAATCTGCCCGAGGGGGCTGGGGGGTGAACACCGGGGAGCTGTTTTTT,CASSESARGGWGVNTGELFF
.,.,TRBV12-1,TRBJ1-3,TGTGCCAGCAGCCCCGCAAAAGAGGTAAGAGGAAACACCATATATTTT,CASSPAKEVRGNTIYF
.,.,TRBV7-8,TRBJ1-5,TGTGCCAGCAGCTATTTCGGGGGGCCCCAGCATTTT,CASSYFGGPQHF
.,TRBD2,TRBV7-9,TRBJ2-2,TGTTCCAGCAGCTTAGCGGGCTCTCCGAACACCGGGGAGCTGTTTTTT,CSSSLAGSPNTGELFF
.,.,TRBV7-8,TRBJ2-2,TGTGCCAGCACCCTAAGGGTAATCGGGGCGAACACCGGGGAGCTGTTTTTT,CASTLRVIGANTGELFF
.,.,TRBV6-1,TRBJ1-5,TGTGCCAGCAGTGGGGAGATGCGTCAGCCCCAGCATTTT,CASSGEMRQPQHF
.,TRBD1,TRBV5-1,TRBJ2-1,TGCGCCAGCAGCTTGGTTTGGACAGGGGTAGGCTCCTACAATGAGCAGTTCTTC,CASSLVWTGVGSYNEQFF
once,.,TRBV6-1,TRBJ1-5,TGTGCCAGCAGTGAGAGAGGGGGTTACGGGGGGCGCCAGCCCCAGCATTTT,CASSERGGYGGRQPQHF
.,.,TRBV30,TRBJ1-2,TGTGCCTGGAGTGTTTTGGAGGGGTCAGGCTACACCTTC,CAWSVLEGSGYTF
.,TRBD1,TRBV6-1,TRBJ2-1,TGTGCCAGCAGTGAAGTCTGGGACAGGGGACCAGGGGGGCAGTTCTTC,CASSEVWDRGPGGQFF
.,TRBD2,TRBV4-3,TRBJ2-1,TGCGCCAGCAGCCAAGAGAGCGGGGGGGCGTATGAGCAGTTCTTC,CASSQESGGAYEQFF
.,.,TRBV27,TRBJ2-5,TGTGCCAGCAGTTTAAATTACCAGGAGACCCAGTACTTC,CASSLNYQETQYF
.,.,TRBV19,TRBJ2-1,TGTGCCAGTAGTATGAGTCCCGGGCTCAGGGGGCAGTTCTTC,CASSMSPGLRGQFF
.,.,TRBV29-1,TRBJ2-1,TGCAGCGTTGTTAAGGGAGTGGACAATGAGCAGTTCTTC,CSVVKGVDNEQFF
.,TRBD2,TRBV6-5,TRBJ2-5,TGTGCCAGCAGTTACAATAGCGGGGGAGAGACCCAGTACTTC,CASSYNSGGETQYF
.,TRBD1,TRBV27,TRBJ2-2,TGTGCCAGCAGTGACCCCTTCCACCGGGACAGTCGCACGAACACCGGGGAGCTGTTTTTT,CASSDPFHRDSRTNTGELFF
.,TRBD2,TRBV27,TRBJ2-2,TGTGCCAGCAGTCCCACCGCGTGGCGGGAGAGGTACACCGGGGAGCTGTTTTTT,CASSPTAWRERYTGELFF
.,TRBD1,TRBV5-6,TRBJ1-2,TGTGCCAGCAGCTCCAGGGGGACAGGGGCCTACTATGGCTACACCTTC,CASSSRGTGAYYGYTF
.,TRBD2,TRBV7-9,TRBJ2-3,TGTGCCAGCAGCATGGCGGGGGAATGGGAGGAGAACACAGATACGCAGTATTTT,CASSMAGEWEENTDTQYF
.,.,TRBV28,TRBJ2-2,TGTGCCAGCCTAAAAAATTGGGGCGGGATACACACCGGGGAGCTGTTTTTT,CASLKNWGGIHTGELFF
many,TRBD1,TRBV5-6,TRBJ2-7,TGTGCCAGCTGCGGCAGGGCCAGGGGGCGCTACGAGCAGTACTTC,CASCGRARGRYEQYF
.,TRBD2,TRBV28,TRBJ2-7,TGTGCCAGCAGCCTGGGACTAGCGGGATGGGAGCAGTACTTC,CASSLGLAGWEQYF
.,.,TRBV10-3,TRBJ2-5,TGTGCCATCAGTGGCGCAGGGAAAGAGACCCAGTACTTC,CAISGAGKETQYF
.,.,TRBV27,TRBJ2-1,TGTGCCAGCAGGTTGGGAGGTGAGGACGTTTTTTACAATGAGCAGTTCTTC,CASRLGGEDVFYNEQFF
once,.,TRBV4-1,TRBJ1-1,TGCGCCAGCAGCCAAGTTCAGGGAAACACTGAAGCCCTCTTT,CASSQVQGNTEALF
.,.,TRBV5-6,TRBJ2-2,TGTGCCAGCAGCTTGGCCGAGGCCGGATTCACCGGGGAGCTGTTTTTT,CASSLAEAGFTGELFF
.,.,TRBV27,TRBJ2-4,TGTGCCAGCAGTTCCCGGGCCGACAGGCCCATTCAGTACTTC,CASSSRADRPIQYF
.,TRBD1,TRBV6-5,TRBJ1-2,TGTGCCAGCAGGAGGGAAGGGGGCAGAGGCTACACCTTC,CASRREGGRGYTF
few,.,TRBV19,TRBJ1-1,TGTGCCACCCTAGATCCCCCGACTGAAGCTTTCTTT,CATLDPPTEAFF
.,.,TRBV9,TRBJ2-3,TGTGCCAGCAGCGCGGACAGCTCTAGCACAGATACGCAGTATTTT,CASSADSSSTDTQYF
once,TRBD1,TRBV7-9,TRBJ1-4,TGTGCCAGCTCACTCCTTCAGGGGGGAGAAAAACTGTTTTTT,CASSLLQGGEKLFF
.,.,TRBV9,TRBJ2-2,TGTGCCAGCAGCGTAGCTGGAGCGGGCTGGGGTGGGGAGCTGTTTTTT,CASSVAGAGWGGELFF
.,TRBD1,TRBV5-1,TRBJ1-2,TGCGCCAGCAGCTTGGCCCGGTCAGGGGGCGACTATGGCTACACCTTC,CASSLARSGGDYGYTF
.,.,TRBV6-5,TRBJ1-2,TGTGCCAGCAGTCCCACAGGAAACTATGGCTACACCTTC,CASSPTGNYGYTF
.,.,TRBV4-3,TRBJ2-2,TGCGCCAGCAGCCAAGAAACAGGAGGGAGGAACGGGGAGCTGTTTTTT,CASSQETGGRNGELFF
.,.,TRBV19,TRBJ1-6,TGTGCCAGACCTCTCTCCCCGGGTTCAAAGAACTCCTATAATTCACCCCTCCACTTT,CARPLSPGSKNSYNSPLHF
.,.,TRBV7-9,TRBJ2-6,TGTGCCAGCAGCTCCTGGCCTGGGGCCAACGTCCTGACTTTC,CASSSWPGANVLTF
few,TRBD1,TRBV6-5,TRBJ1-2,TGTGCCAGCAGCTTTTATCCGGGACAGTCATATGGCTACACCTTC,CASSFYPGQSYGYTF